This TCR beta chain was recorded in a study of blood T cell repertoires in COVID-19. Study summary: Sites in the United States, Italy and Spain provided acute and convalescent COVID-19 samples.

After removal of 2 bases from V and 1 base from J, the junction contained 4 bases not matched to a gene. CDR3 length equals 16 residues. The germline CDR1 and CDR2 sequences are KGHDR and SFDVKD. In the source study's methods: Estimation of nucleated cell counts was performed using reference gene primer amplification. The protocol was immunoSEQ multiplex PCR, while the TCRdb copy is restricted to in-frame clones and leaves out a portion. Clonal size and the V and J genes are those of that table, whereas D and trimming came from the DNA. Altogether some 320,000 clones are present, roughly 85% being singletons, with the ten largest covering roughly 7.8%.

Sequencing was carried out using peripheral blood. The source of this sequence is a human donor in a cohort sampled during active COVID-19. This chain joins TRBV24-1 and TRBJ2-3; 8 positions agree with TRBD2. CDR3 coding DNA: TGTGCCACCAGTGATTCGGGGGGGAAAGGCACAGATACGCAGTATTTT. Protein: CATSDSGGKGTDTQYF.